The 23 T cell receptor beta chains in this list originate from one sample, sequenced in a study of T cells after yellow fever vaccination. TCRdb ran MiXCR on the 5' RACE reads and lists one entry per CDR3 protein. The sample includes 250,000 to 300,000 distinct CDR3 sequences, over 4.5% seen only once; the top ten take under 3.5%. The source was CD4+ T cells sorted from PBMCs, collected on the day of the yellow fever booster vaccination. The source of these receptors is a man aged 18-30 years who received the YFV17D yellow fever vaccine.

This clonotype was counted a few times. The rearrangement joins TRBV6-5 to TRBJ1-1, with TRBD1 matching 7 bases. CDR1 and CDR2 from the germline V gene are MNHEY and SVGAGI. CDR3 length equals 15 residues. The trim removed 6 bases at V and 1 base at J, leaving 8 bases unmatched. CDR3: CASRTGDSRNTEAFF. CDR3 coding DNA: TGTGCCAGCAGGACGGGGGACAGCAGGAACACTGAAGCTTTCTTT.

This chain joins TRBV29-1 and TRBJ1-2, with a weak D call TRBD1 (5 bases). The CDR3 spans 13 residues. Trimming left V 4 bases short and J 4 bases short, with 13 bases between. Per the germline V gene, CDR1 is SQVTM and CDR2 is ANQGSEA. The CDR3 sequence is CSVGMTQGYGYTF. The CDR3 coding sequence is TGCAGCGTTGGAATGACCCAGGGCTATGGCTACACCTTC.

In its sample, this clonotype was seen many times. This chain links TRBV12-3 or TRBV12-4 with TRBJ2-7, with 7 bases fitting TRBD2. This CDR3 has 11 amino acids. V was pared by 4 bases and J by 9 bases, with 3 bases of the junction left unmatched. Written as DNA, the CDR3 is TGTGCCAGCAGTTCCCAGCGGGGGCAGTACTTC. This codes for CASSSQRGQYF.

A few counts support this clonotype. This rearrangement joins TRBV5-1 to TRBJ2-6, with a possible D match to TRBD1 (6 bases). V was clipped by 5 bases and J by 0 bases, with 9 bases between them. The CDR3 has 15 amino acids. Germline V gene data show CDR1 as SGHRS and CDR2 as YFSETQ. In DNA form, the CDR3 reads TGCGCCAGCAGTGGACAGACCTCTGGGGCCAACGTCCTGACTTTC. It encodes CASSGQTSGANVLTF.

This clonotype was detected ten times or more. The chain is built from TRBV5-1 and TRBJ2-4; 7 bases line up with TRBD1. This CDR3 has 14 residues. Germline loops: CDR1 SGHRS, CDR2 YFSETQ. V shed 4 bases, J shed 0 bases, and the junction held 1 base outside the gene matches. Here the CDR3 DNA reads TGCGCCAGCAGCGGGACAGCAGCCAAAAACATTCAGTACTTC. Protein: CASSGTAAKNIQYF.

This clonotype was counted at least ten times. The chain joins TRBV20-1 to TRBJ2-2; D is perhaps TRBD2 (6 bases). CDR1 is DFQATT, CDR2 SNEGSKA, per germline (reference sequence). Trimming left V 7 bases short and J 4 bases short, with 13 bases between. The CDR3 has 13 residues. CDR3 residues: CSVGGRGTGELFF. The DNA for the CDR3 is TGCAGTGTGGGGGGTCGGGGCACCGGGGAGCTGTTTTTT.

The chain employs TRBV20-1 and TRBJ2-5; D ambiguous. CDR1 DFQATT and CDR2 SNEGSKA come from the germline V gene (reference sequence). CDR3 length equals 15 residues. V lost 0 bases to trimming and J lost 0 bases, with 11 bases between them. The CDR3 region has the DNA TGCAGTGCTAGAGATGTAAAGAAAGACCAAGAGACCCAGTACTTC. It is translated as CSARDVKKDQETQYF.

The chain combines TRBV12-3 or TRBV12-4 with TRBJ2-7; D unresolved. The length of the CDR3 is 13 residues. V gave up 3 bases and J gave up 5 bases, with 11 bases separating them. CDR3 sequence (DNA): TGTGCCAGCAGTTTTAAGAAACTCGACGAGCAGTACTTC. The encoded protein is CASSFKKLDEQYF.

This clonotype was seen many times. CDR3 in DNA: TGTGCCAGCAGCGACTCTGACAGTTTTGGAAACACCATATATTTT. This translates into CASSDSDSFGNTIYF. The rearrangement joins TRBV6-6 to TRBJ1-3; tentatively, D is TRBD1 (5 bases). In germline, CDR1 is MNHNY, CDR2 SVGAGI (reference sequence). The CDR3 totals 15 residues. Trimming shortened V by 6 bases and J by 3 bases, and 15 bases separated the two germline ends.

At least ten counts were recorded for this clonotype. The V call is TRBV5-6, the J call TRBJ2-7; D remains ambiguous. The CDR3 contains 17 residues. Trimming took off 5 bases at V and 4 bases at J, with 25 bases between the two ends. The germline gives CDR1 SGHDT, CDR2 YYEEEE. CDR3 amino acids: CASSSTFPPEKHYEQYF. The CDR3 region has the DNA TGTGCCAGCAGTTCGACCTTCCCCCCCGAGAAACATTACGAGCAGTACTTC.

This clonotype was seen only a few times. The chain is built from TRBV4-2 and TRBJ2-1; possibly TRBD2 for D (7 bases). The germline CDR1 and CDR2 sequences are LGHNA and YNFKEQ. The CDR3 has 15 amino acids. Trimming pared 2 bases from V and 8 bases from J, leaving 16 bases between. CDR3 protein: CASSQTGGPGYEQFF. The CDR3 DNA sequence: TGTGCCAGCAGCCAAACGGGGGGCCCCGGATATGAGCAGTTCTTC.

This clonotype was counted a few times. V usage is TRBV18 and J usage is TRBJ2-1, with 11 bases that match TRBD2. The germline gives CDR1 KGHSH, CDR2 LQKENI. V gave up 4 bases and J gave up 9 bases; unmatched junction bases: 8. The CDR3 is made up of 15 amino acids. CDR3 DNA sequence: TGTGCCAGCTCACGAGCCCTGACTAGCGGGGCTGAGCAGTTCTTC. Protein: CASSRALTSGAEQFF.

This clonotype appeared a few times. The chain combines TRBV7-2 with TRBJ1-1; no firm D call. Per the germline V gene, CDR1 is SGHTA and CDR2 is FQGNSA. CDR3 length: 15 residues. Trimming left V 2 bases short and J 0 bases short, with 10 bases between. The CDR3 is CASSLSPLLNTEAFF. CDR3 coding DNA: TGTGCCAGCAGCTTATCCCCCCTCCTGAACACTGAAGCTTTCTTT. Drawing the rest from reference TRBV7-2 and TRBJ1-1, the complete variable domain is GAGVSQSPSNKVTEKGKDVELRCDPISGHTALYWYRQSLGQGLEFLIYFQGNSAPDKSGLPSDRFSAERTGGSVSTLTIQRTQQEDSAVYLCASSLSPLLNTEAFFGQGTRLTVV.

This clonotype was detected only a few times. The genes are TRBV10-3 and TRBJ2-3; 11 nucleotides line up with TRBD1. The ends lost 6 bases at V and 8 bases at J; junction bases unmatched: 7. From germline, CDR1 is ENHRY and CDR2 SYGVKD. CDR3 length equals 14 residues. This CDR3 reads CAISLGQGAGTQYF. The CDR3 DNA is TGTGCCATCAGCCTCGGACAGGGGGCTGGTACGCAGTATTTT.

The V gene is TRBV5-1, the J gene TRBJ2-7, with D perhaps matching TRBD1 or TRBD2 (5 bases each). This CDR3 is 14 amino acids long. Germline assignment: CDR1 SGHRS and CDR2 YFSETQ. Trimming took 4 bases from V and 7 from J, leaving 18 bases between them. The CDR3 reads CASSPGTTAGEQYV. In DNA, the CDR3 is TGCGCCAGCAGCCCCGGGACCACGGCCGGGGAGCAGTACGTC.

The sample holds many counts of this clonotype. The chain recombines TRBV12-3 or TRBV12-4 with TRBJ2-4, with D possibly being TRBD1 (6 bases). Trimming took off 7 bases at V and 8 bases at J, with 18 bases between the two ends. The CDR3 is made up of 14 amino acids. Here the CDR3 DNA reads TGTGCCAGCAAATTAAGGGGGTCTGTTGACATTCAGTACTTC. Translation: CASKLRGSVDIQYF.

This clonotype was detected ten times or more. This rearrangement joins TRBV11-2 to TRBJ1-2; D gene uncertain. The germline V gene has CDR1 SGHAT and CDR2 FQNNGV. The CDR3 length is 16 residues. V was shortened by 3 bases and J by 5 bases, with 19 bases between the two germline ends. The CDR3 spells CASSLAHDRGRYGYTF. CDR3 bases: TGTGCCAGCAGCTTGGCACACGACCGAGGGAGGTATGGCTACACCTTC.

The genes are TRBV4-1 and TRBJ1-6; a weak D match, TRBD1 (5 bases). Trimming shortened V by 1 base and J by 4 bases, and 14 bases separated the two germline ends. The germline V gene has CDR1 MGHRA and CDR2 YSYEKL. The CDR3 runs 17 residues. The DNA of the CDR3 is TGCGCCAGCAGCCAAGGGATCGGGGGTCGATATAATTCACCCCTCCACTTT. Translated: CASSQGIGGRYNSPLHF.

This clonotype occurred a few times. This sequence joins TRBV5-1 and TRBJ1-4; D gene uncertain. The CDR3 runs 15 residues. V was cut by 4 bases and J by 0 bases, with 10 bases left in between. Germline lookup yields CDR1 SGHRS and CDR2 YFSETQ. The CDR3 sequence: CASSRGSATNEKLFF. DNA of the CDR3: TGCGCCAGCAGCAGAGGGAGTGCAACTAATGAAAAACTGTTTTTT.

In this sample, this clonotype turned up a few times. This rearrangement joins TRBV5-1 to TRBJ2-1; D possibly corresponds to TRBD2 (5 bases). Trimming removed 7 bases at V and 9 bases at J, with 11 bases between. The CDR3 spans 11 residues. Germline V gene data show CDR1 as SGHRS and CDR2 as YFSETQ. CDR3: CASSGEGEQFF. CDR3 nucleotide sequence: TGCGCCAGCTCCGGAGAGGGTGAGCAGTTCTTC.

This clonotype showed up many times. The J gene is TRBJ2-5, the V gene TRBV20-1; TRBD2 matches at 8 bases. V gave up 6 bases and J gave up 2 bases; unmatched junction bases: 8. CDR3 length: 14 residues. CDR1 DFQATT and CDR2 SNEGSKA come from the germline V gene (reference sequence). The CDR3 DNA reads TGCAGTGCCCCTCCGTCGGGGGGGCAAGAGACCCAGTACTTC. The encoded protein is CSAPPSGGQETQYF.

This rearrangement joins TRBV12-3 or TRBV12-4 to TRBJ1-1, with D unclear. Trimming left V 6 bases short and J 0 bases short, with 14 bases between. The CDR3 runs to 15 residues. CDR3 sequence (DNA): TGTGCCAGCAGACCCCAGCCGGGGATGAACACTGAAGCTTTCTTT. It translates to CASRPQPGMNTEAFF.

This clonotype was detected many times. The rearrangement links TRBV7-3 to TRBJ1-2; D unclear. CDR1 and CDR2 (germline): SGHTA, FQGTGA. The CDR3 contains 15 residues. Deletions cut 5 bases from V and 4 bases from J, with 17 bases between. The CDR3 DNA reads TGTGCCAGCAGCCCGAACGAAGGGTCGGGCTATGGCTACACCTTC. It encodes CASSPNEGSGYGYTF.